These 18 T cell receptor beta chains share one sample of origin, sequenced in a study of CD8+CD57+ T cells in acquired aplastic anemia. The use of genomic DNA as template underpinned the TCR beta VDJ and CDR3 profiling. TCRdb reprocessed the reads via MiXCR and lists one record per CDR3 protein. Here the sample spans 250,000 to 350,000 distinct CDR3 sequences, 45% to 65% being singletons. The sample comprised sorted CD4+, CD8+, or CD8+CD57+ T cells (not recorded which) from PBMCs. Receptors were obtained from a human donor with severe aplastic anemia or a healthy control (not recorded which).

There are many counts of this clonotype. The rearrangement joins TRBV20-1 to TRBJ1-1; TRBD1 might be the D (6 bases). Germline values: CDR1 DFQATT, CDR2 SNEGSKA (reference sequence). The CDR3 runs 12 residues. Trimming pared 3 bases from V and 3 bases from J, leaving 8 bases between. CDR3 nucleotide sequence: TGCAGTGCTAGCCAGGGGCACACTGAAGCTTTCTTT. Encoded protein: CSASQGHTEAFF.

The rearrangement joins TRBV20-1 to TRBJ2-7, with D perhaps TRBD2 (6 bases). With 3 bases removed from V and 2 bases from J, the gap between germline ends came to 14 bases. Germline V CDR1 and CDR2: DFQATT, SNEGSKA (reference sequence). The CDR3 loop spans 14 amino acids. CDR3 nucleotide sequence: TGCAGTGCTAGGCAGGGAGGTGACACCTACGAGCAGTACTTC. It specifies CSARQGGDTYEQYF.

The chain recombines TRBV20-1 with TRBJ1-6; D might be TRBD1 (5 bases). Germline assignment: CDR1 DFQATT and CDR2 SNEGSKA (reference sequence). CDR3 size: 13 residues. V was shortened by 6 bases and J by 14 bases, with 20 bases between the two germline ends. The CDR3 loop reads CSATSGAAPTLHF. As DNA, the CDR3 is TGCAGTGCCACCAGCGGGGCCGCTCCTACCCTCCACTTT.

This chain links TRBV24-1 with TRBJ2-3; 7 positions match TRBD2. The germline V gene encodes CDR1 KGHDR and CDR2 SFDVKD. The CDR3 spans 17 residues. V shed 2 bases, J shed 4 bases, and the junction held 11 bases outside the gene matches. The chain's CDR3 is CATSDWRAGSKADTQYF. The CDR3 region has the DNA TGTGCCACCAGTGATTGGAGAGCGGGATCAAAGGCAGATACGCAGTATTTT.

This rearrangement joins TRBV19 to TRBJ2-5, with D maybe TRBD2 (5 bases). CDR1 LNHDA and CDR2 SQIVND come from the germline V gene (reference sequence). V dropped 3 bases and J dropped 4 bases, with 12 bases sitting between them. The CDR3 runs 14 residues. CDR3: CASSIDGAGETQYF. In DNA form, the CDR3 reads TGTGCCAGTAGTATCGACGGCGCGGGAGAGACCCAGTACTTC.

This clonotype was observed many times. The chain has TRBV11-2 and TRBJ2-3; 9 positions match TRBD2. Germline V lookup: CDR1 SGHAT, CDR2 FQNNGV. J lost 7 bases, V lost 7 bases, and 9 bases had no gene match. This CDR3 is 14 amino acids long. The CDR3 bases are TGTGCCAGCAATACGGGCGGGGGGGCTTATACGCAGTATTTT. This translates into CASNTGGGAYTQYF.

About this clonotype itself: A much bigger clone sits one base away, suggesting this may be a read error. In this CDR3 the conserved last residue, phenylalanine or tryptophan, is missing, so a read error is likely. The chain recombines TRBV6-5 with TRBJ1-2, with D uncertain. Trimming took off 8 bases at V and 3 bases at J, with 13 bases between the two ends. Germline CDR1 and CDR2: MNHEY and SVGAGI. The CDR3 has 13 residues. The CDR3 DNA is TGTGCCAGCGGGGAATCTACGGACTATGGCTACACCCTC. Translated, it gives CASGESTDYGYTL.

V is TRBV20-1 and J is TRBJ2-5; D gene uncertain. The CDR3 length is 10 residues. Germline V gene sequence: CDR1 DFQATT, CDR2 SNEGSKA (reference sequence). The V and J ends lost 5 bases and 5 bases respectively, with 6 bases between them. The CDR3 DNA reads as TGCAGTGCTGCAGCGGAGACCCAGTACTTC. Protein: CSAAAETQYF.

This clonotype occurred a few times. The chain couples TRBV10-3 to TRBJ1-3; the D is unclear. The CDR3 sequence is 19 residues long. Trimming left V 4 bases short and J 0 bases short, with 22 bases between. Germline loops: CDR1 ENHRY, CDR2 SYGVKD. CDR3 region: CAISVYRVGTATSGNTIYF. CDR3 DNA sequence: TGTGCCATCAGTGTTTATAGGGTGGGTACAGCCACCTCTGGAAACACCATATATTTT.

This rearrangement joins TRBV7-2 to TRBJ2-5; 7 bases are a match to TRBD2. The junction had 12 bases not matched to a gene; V was cut back by 4 bases and J by 7 bases. This CDR3 spans 15 amino acids. CDR1 SGHTA and CDR2 FQGNSA come from the germline V gene. The chain's CDR3 is CASSSSGAGLATQYF. CDR3 bases: TGTGCCAGCAGCTCCAGCGGGGCGGGTTTAGCGACCCAGTACTTC.

V gene TRBV7-2 combines with J gene TRBJ2-1; the D is unclear. The CDR3 runs 15 residues. Germline V lookup: CDR1 SGHTA, CDR2 FQGNSA. The ends were cut back, 2 bases at V and 0 bases at J, with 8 bases in the middle. The CDR3 spells CASSLYGSSYNEQFF. CDR3 bases: TGTGCCAGCAGCTTATACGGCTCCTCCTACAATGAGCAGTTCTTC.

This clonotype was found once. The chain has TRBV7-9 and TRBJ2-7, with TRBD2 identical over 8 bases. The CDR3 covers 18 residues. J was trimmed by 2 bases and V by 7 bases; bases with no gene match: 19. Germline V gene lookup returns CDR1 SEHNR and CDR2 FQNEAQ (reference sequence). CDR3 in DNA: TGTGCCAGCATGGGGGGCCGGGGGGGCCAGGTTCGGGCCTACGAGCAGTACTTC. Translating it yields CASMGGRGGQVRAYEQYF.

This clonotype was seen at least ten times. V usage is TRBV6-5 and J usage is TRBJ1-4; a possible D gene is TRBD1 (6 bases). The CDR3 has 14 residues. The V end was cut by 4 bases, the J end by 12 bases, with 18 bases between. Germline CDR1 MNHEY, CDR2 SVGAGI. The CDR3 DNA is TGTGCCAGCAGTTTGGGCAGGGGAACGGGACAACTGTTTTTT. This encodes CASSLGRGTGQLFF.

This chain joins TRBV7-2 and TRBJ2-3; 8 positions agree with TRBD1. This CDR3 has 18 amino acids. Germline CDR1 and CDR2: SGHTA and FQGNSA. Germline trimming cut 5 bases from V and 1 base from J; bases unmatched to any gene: 14. The CDR3 sequence: CASSPDGRGPGRTDTQYF. The CDR3 DNA reads as TGTGCCAGCAGCCCGGACGGCAGGGGGCCAGGCCGCACAGATACGCAGTATTTT.

This clonotype was seen many times. The V call is TRBV5-6, the J call TRBJ2-7; 9 nucleotides line up with TRBD1. J gave up 5 bases and V 2 bases, and 8 bases lay outside the gene matches. CDR1 and CDR2 from the germline V gene are SGHDT and YYEEEE. This CDR3 has 15 residues. Here the CDR3 reads CASSFLGQGKHEQYF. The CDR3 DNA follows: TGTGCCAGCAGCTTTTTGGGACAGGGTAAGCACGAGCAGTACTTC. Looking up the rest from reference TRBV5-6 and TRBJ2-7 gives the full variable domain: DAGVTQSPTHLIKTRGQQVTLRCSPKSGHDTVSWYQQALGQGPQFIFQYYEEEERQRGNFPDRFSGHQFPNYSSELNVNALLLGDSALYLCASSFLGQGKHEQYFGPGTRLTVT.

The chain couples TRBV6-6 to TRBJ2-7, with a tentative D call TRBD1 (5 bases). The CDR3 sequence is 12 residues long. Trimming left V 11 bases short and J 6 bases short, with 17 bases between. Germline V gives CDR1 MNHNY, CDR2 SVGAGI (reference sequence). The chain's CDR3 is CAGARSGSEQYF. DNA for the CDR3: TGTGCCGGGGCGAGGTCCGGCAGCGAGCAGTACTTC.

The genes are TRBV6-4 and TRBJ2-3, with a possible D match to TRBD2 (7 bases). The CDR3 is 14 residues long. Between the trimmed V and J ends, which lost 4 bases and 1 base, there was a span of 9 bases. The germline V gene encodes CDR1 MRHNA and CDR2 SNTAGT. CDR3 nucleotide sequence: TGTGCCAGCAGTGGGGGGGGCGGCACAGATACGCAGTATTTT. It yields the protein CASSGGGGTDTQYF.

This clonotype has a single count. The genes are TRBV20-1 and TRBJ1-5; maybe TRBD1 (5 bases). The CDR3 extends over 12 amino acids. The germline V gene has CDR1 DFQATT and CDR2 SNEGSKA (reference sequence). V shed 5 bases and J shed 3 bases, with 8 bases lying between them. Here the CDR3 DNA reads TGCAGTGCTCCCGGGGCCAATCAGCCCCAGCATTTT. This encodes CSAPGANQPQHF.